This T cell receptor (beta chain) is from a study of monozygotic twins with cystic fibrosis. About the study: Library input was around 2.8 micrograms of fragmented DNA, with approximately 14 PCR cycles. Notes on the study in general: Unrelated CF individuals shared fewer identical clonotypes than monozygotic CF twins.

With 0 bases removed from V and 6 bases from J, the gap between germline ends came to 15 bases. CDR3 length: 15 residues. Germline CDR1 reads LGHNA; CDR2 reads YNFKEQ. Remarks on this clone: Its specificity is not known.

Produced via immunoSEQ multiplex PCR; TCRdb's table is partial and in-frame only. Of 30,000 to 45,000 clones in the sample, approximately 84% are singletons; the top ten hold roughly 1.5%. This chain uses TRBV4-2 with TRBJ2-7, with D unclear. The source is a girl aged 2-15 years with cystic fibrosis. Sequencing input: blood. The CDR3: CASSQEMRNSGEQYF. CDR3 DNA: TGTGCCAGCAGCCAAGAAATGCGGAATTCGGGCGAGCAGTACTTC.